The text below deals with one TCR beta chain. The antigen is not known. The germline V gene has CDR1 SGHRS and CDR2 YFSETQ. Trimming left V 5 bases short and J 8 bases short, with 13 bases between. CDR3 length: 12 residues. This record comes from a study of cytomegalovirus exposure and HLA in healthy donors. Primers for the PCR totalled 60 Vbeta and 13 Jbeta. The repertoire was sequenced with immunoSEQ multiplex PCR; TCRdb's copy has only in-frame clones and lacks some. The table lists approximately 130,000 clones, around 74% of them singletons. Study results and limitations: In a later analysis, across HLA loci, associated TCR counts were highest for DRB1, lowest for HLA-C. Researchers had no immune exposure information except CMV serostatus available.

Sampled while nominally healthy, donors likely had unrecorded immune exposures. This receptor was identified in a man between 25 and 39 years old in good health and CMV-seronegative. The V call is TRBV5-1, the J call TRBJ1-2; a weak D match, TRBD1 (6 bases). The sample was PBMCs. CDR3 bases: TGCGCCAGCAGGCAGACTGGGGGCGGCTACACCTTC. It codes for CASRQTGGGYTF. The full variable domain, completed using reference TRBV5-1 and TRBJ1-2, is KAGVTQTPRYLIKTRGQQVTLSCSPISGHRSVSWYQQTPGQGLQFLFEYFSETQRNKGNFPGRFSGRQFSNSRSEMNVSTLELGDSALYLCASRQTGGGYTFGSGTRLTVV.